This TCR beta chain was sequenced for a study of human T cells and chemical hapten exposure. TCRdb processed the RACE reads anew with MiXCR; each CDR3 protein has one entry. The data show around 100,000 distinct CDR3 sequences, under 14% seen once. Time point: pre-sensitization, week 0. As for treatment: therapeutic diphenylcyclopropenone sensitization with weekly scalp DPC. The V gene's germline CDR1 is LNHDA and CDR2 SQIVND (reference sequence). The length of the CDR3 is 15 residues. V lost 10 bases to trimming and J lost 5 bases, with 22 bases between them. This clonotype was recorded many times. This specimen consisted of whole blood, obtained in connection with sensitization to the hapten diphenylcyclopropenone (DPC). The V and J genes are TRBV19 and TRBJ2-3, with D perhaps matching TRBD2 (7 bases). This clonotype was obtained from a woman aged 55-69 years with alopecia areata. Some clones in this sample may be carry-over from other donors' samples. The CDR3 coding sequence is TGTGCCACCCTCAGATTAGGGGGGGCGGAAGATACGCAGTATTTT. This translates into CATLRLGGAEDTQYF.